This entry lists 20 T cell receptor beta chains sequenced from one sample in a study of blood T cells in healthy people across ages. Next came a second PCR, run for roughly 6 to 11 cycles, which used a sample-barcoded 5' primer along with a J-beta primer mix. TCRdb re-analysed the 5' RACE reads in MiXCR, keeping a single row per CDR3 protein. The sample shows 800,000 to 950,000 distinct CDR3 sequences, around 36% of them seen only once. Material: blood. All receptors derive from a man aged 18 to 29 in good health.

The DNA for the CDR3 is TGTGCCAGCAGCGCCGGGACTAAAGAGACCCAGTACTTC. Translation gives CASSAGTKETQYF. The chain uses TRBV9 and TRBJ2-5; 7 positions agree with TRBD2. Unmatched junction bases numbered 2, after V lost 3 bases and J lost 3 bases. The CDR3 has 13 amino acids. CDR1 and CDR2 (germline): SGDLS, YYNGEE.

At least ten counts were recorded for this clonotype. The rearrangement joins TRBV6-6 to TRBJ1-5; perhaps TRBD1 as D (6 bases). Germline CDR1 reads MNHNY; CDR2 reads SVGAGI (reference sequence). The CDR3 is 12 amino acids. V was cut by 5 bases and J by 4 bases, with 6 bases left in between. CDR3 in amino acids: CASSTGNQPQHF. The CDR3 DNA is TGTGCCAGCAGTACAGGGAATCAGCCCCAGCATTTT.

V is TRBV12-3 or TRBV12-4 and J is TRBJ2-5; 8 nucleotides agree with TRBD1. TRBJ2-7 explains the end of the DNA better; the J call may be wrong. The CDR3 runs 13 residues. The CDR3 DNA is TGTGCCAGCAGTGTAGGACAGGGTAGCGAGCAGTACTTC. Translated: CASSVGQGSEQYF.

In its sample, this clonotype was seen a few times. The chain uses TRBV3-1 and TRBJ2-3, with D tentatively TRBD1 (6 bases). The CDR3 runs 13 residues. V was pared by 4 bases and J by 5 bases, with 10 bases between. Per the germline V gene, CDR1 is LGHDT and CDR2 is YNNKEL (reference sequence). The CDR3 protein is CASSRGTKDTQYF. As DNA, the CDR3 is TGTGCCAGCAGCCGAGGGACAAAAGATACGCAGTATTTT.

Of note for this clonotype: A much bigger clone sits one base away, suggesting this may be a read error. This chain uses TRBV10-3 with TRBJ1-2; 7 nucleotides line up with TRBD1. V was clipped by 10 bases and J by 4 bases; unmatched bases: 15. The CDR3 contains 15 residues. The germline V gene encodes CDR1 ENHRY and CDR2 SYGVKD. CDR3 amino acids: CATNTTGLISYGYTF. CDR3 in DNA: TGTGCCACCAATACGACAGGGCTAATTAGCTATGGCTACACCTTC.

The CDR3 nucleotides read TGTGCCAGCAGCTTTAACAGGGACGAGGGCTACACCTTC. This sequence encodes CASSFNRDEGYTF. The rearrangement links TRBV7-2 to TRBJ1-2; D perhaps matches TRBD1 (6 bases). Germline values: CDR1 SGHTA, CDR2 FQGNSA. This CDR3 contains 13 residues. V shed 3 bases and J shed 8 bases, with 13 bases lying between them. The full variable domain, with the rest looked up from reference TRBV7-2 and TRBJ1-2, is GAGVSQSPSNKVTEKGKDVELRCDPISGHTALYWYRQSLGQGLEFLIYFQGNSAPDKSGLPSDRFSAERTGGSVSTLTIQRTQQEDSAVYLCASSFNRDEGYTFGSGTRLTVV.

This clonotype was observed a handful of times. J is TRBJ2-1 and V is TRBV25-1, with D perhaps TRBD1 or TRBD2 (5 bases each). The V end lost 1 base, the J end lost 10 bases, and 17 bases lay between the germline ends. This CDR3 is built from 15 residues. The germline V gene has CDR1 MGHDK and CDR2 SYGVNS. This chain's CDR3 is CASSELSGASSEQFF. Written as DNA, the CDR3 is TGTGCCAGCAGTGAATTGTCCGGGGCCAGCAGCGAGCAGTTCTTC.

In its sample, this clonotype was seen a few times. The V and J genes are TRBV29-1 and TRBJ1-2; unclear D gene. The CDR3 consists of 12 residues. The ends were cut back, 6 bases at V and 6 bases at J, with 14 bases in the middle. Germline values: CDR1 SQVTM, CDR2 ANQGSEA. Here the CDR3 DNA reads TGCAGCGTGCCCGCTGGGGTGAATGGCTACACCTTC. Amino acid sequence: CSVPAGVNGYTF. The full variable domain, rest sourced from reference TRBV29-1 and TRBJ1-2, is SAVISQKPSRDICQRGTSLTIQCQVDSQVTMMFWYRQQPGQSLTLIATANQGSEATYESGFVIDKFPISRPNLTFSTLTVSNMSPEDSSIYLCSVPAGVNGYTFGSGTRLTVV.

The table lists this clonotype with many counts. This sequence joins TRBV4-3 and TRBJ2-3; the D gene is possibly TRBD2 (5 bases). The germline V and J ends were trimmed by 3 bases and 2 bases, with 18 bases remaining between them. This CDR3 is built from 17 residues. Germline V lookup: CDR1 LGHNA, CDR2 YSLEER. The chain's CDR3 is CASSQPGERGYTDTQYF. The CDR3 region has the DNA TGCGCCAGCAGCCAGCCCGGGGAACGGGGATACACAGATACGCAGTATTTT.

The rearrangement uses TRBV29-1 and TRBJ2-5; D tentatively reads TRBD1 or TRBD2 (6 bases each). Germline CDR1 reads SQVTM; CDR2 reads ANQGSEA. The CDR3 is 16 amino acids. The V and J ends lost 3 bases and 11 bases respectively, with 28 bases between them. CDR3 DNA: TGCAGCGTTGAGGGGGGACACCGGGACCGAAAAAATGAGCAGTACTTC. Amino acid sequence: CSVEGGHRDRKNEQYF.

The CDR3 DNA follows: TGTGCCTGGAGAAGGAGCCTAAACAATGAGCAGTTCTTC. It yields the protein CAWRRSLNNEQFF. J is TRBJ2-1 and V is TRBV30; no definite D call. The germline V gene encodes CDR1 GTSNPN and CDR2 SVGIG (reference sequence). The CDR3 extends over 13 amino acids. With 3 bases removed from V and 5 bases from J, the gap between germline ends came to 11 bases.

This clonotype was observed a handful of times. CDR3 sequence reads: CASRRGQGDSYTF. The CDR3 DNA sequence: TGTGCCAGCAGACGGGGACAGGGAGATAGCTACACCTTC. The chain recombines TRBV12-3 or TRBV12-4 with TRBJ1-2; 9 bases agree with TRBD1. The CDR3 sequence is 13 residues long. J lost 9 bases, V lost 6 bases, and 8 bases had no gene match.

This clonotype was seen a single time. A much larger clone lies one base from this, so it may be a read error. The chain combines TRBV9 with TRBJ2-5; D might be TRBD2 (5 bases). CDR3 size: 15 residues. With 3 bases removed from V and 11 bases from J, the gap between germline ends came to 23 bases. Germline CDR1 SGDLS, CDR2 YYNGEE. Here the CDR3 DNA reads TGTGCCAGCAGCGCAAACCCAGACGGAGGTAATGAGCAGTACTTC. Translated: CASSANPDGGNEQYF.

There are a few counts of this clonotype. The chain links TRBV5-1 to TRBJ1-6; the match to TRBD1 covers 8 bases. Germline CDR1 SGHRS, CDR2 YFSETQ. J gave up 0 bases and V 3 bases, and 5 bases lay outside the gene matches. This CDR3 comprises 17 residues. Here the CDR3 reads CASSWGQASSYNSPLHF. In DNA form, the CDR3 reads TGCGCCAGCAGCTGGGGACAGGCGAGCTCCTATAATTCACCCCTCCACTTT.

This clonotype was detected ten times or more. The genes are TRBV7-9 and TRBJ2-7; D may be TRBD2 (5 bases). CDR3 length equals 14 residues. The germline gives CDR1 SEHNR, CDR2 FQNEAQ (reference sequence). V shed 5 bases and J shed 0 bases, with 11 bases lying between them. Here the CDR3 DNA reads TGTGCCAGCAGCCCCACTAGGAACTCCTACGAGCAGTACTTC. This gives the protein CASSPTRNSYEQYF.

The chain couples TRBV7-8 to TRBJ1-5; D unresolved. V was pared by 0 bases and J by 0 bases, with 9 bases between. The CDR3 length is 16 residues. Germline V gives CDR1 SGHVS, CDR2 FQNEAQ. The CDR3 region has the DNA TGTGCCAGCAGCTTAGCGCGGGAGGTTAGCAATCAGCCCCAGCATTTT. It translates to CASSLAREVSNQPQHF.

The CDR3 sequence is CASSLVLTSEAFF. Written as DNA, the CDR3 is TGTGCCAGCAGCTTAGTCCTGACCTCCGAAGCTTTCTTT. The chain has TRBV7-2 and TRBJ1-1; no clear D. V lost 1 base, J lost 8 bases, and 11 bases lay in between. Germline V gene data show CDR1 as SGHTA and CDR2 as FQGNSA. There are 13 residues in the CDR3.

The chain uses TRBV2 and TRBJ1-4; the D gene is possibly TRBD1 (5 bases). The CDR3 runs 14 residues. The V gene's germline CDR1 is SNHLY and CDR2 FYNNEI. The V gene lost 2 bases and the J gene lost 8 bases, with 12 bases spanning the gap. The CDR3 DNA follows: TGTGCCAGCAGTGAACAGACAGACAGCGAAAAACTGTTTTTT. As protein: CASSEQTDSEKLFF.

This clonotype was observed at least ten times. An end of the junction does not agree with germline; a read error may underlie this. V gene TRBV5-1 combines with J gene TRBJ1-1; D uncertain. CDR1 SGHRS and CDR2 YFSETQ come from the germline V gene. CDR3 size: 13 residues. CDR3 in amino acids: CASSLGGDTEAFF. CDR3 bases: TGTGCCAGCAGCTTAGGTGGTGACACTGAAGCTTTCTTT.

The sample holds a few counts of this clonotype. The J gene is TRBJ2-3, the V gene TRBV7-2; maybe TRBD2 (7 bases). The CDR3 spans 14 residues. Trimming removed 5 bases from V and 4 bases from J, with 13 bases in between. The germline gives CDR1 SGHTA, CDR2 FQGNSA. DNA for the CDR3: TGTGCCAGCAGCGGGGGGGCCGCCCCAGATACGCAGTATTTT. Translation gives CASSGGAAPDTQYF.